The entry below describes one TCR beta chain. This sample was taken from a study of control samples from healthy donors and cancer patients. V lost 0 bases and J 1 base, leaving 7 bases between the germline ends. The length of the CDR3 is 15 residues. Germline assignment: CDR1 LNHNV and CDR2 YYDKDF (reference sequence). Produced via immunoSEQ multiplex PCR; TCRdb's table is partial and in-frame only. The table lists 100,000 to 150,000 clones, approximately 92% of them singletons. What was sequenced was blood. The gene calls are TRBV15 and TRBJ1-5; unclear D gene. The source is a man aged 18 to 30 in good health. CDR3 sequence: CATSRDKGSNQPQHF. The CDR3 nucleotides are TGTGCCACCAGCAGAGATAAGGGCAGCAATCAGCCCCAGCATTTT.